This TCR beta chain appears in the sequencing data of a study of graft-versus-host responses after intestinal transplantation. Study information: All recipients were given anti-thymocyte globulin induction, and tacrolimus and steroids were then administered for around three years. Study-wide results and caveats: Early HvG declines after transplant were associated with peak circulating GvH clone levels. Present in recipient marrow, GvH clones included some that appeared first in ileum or blood.

On this clone: Its antigen is as yet unknown.

Method: immunoSEQ multiplex PCR; TCRdb's copy keeps in-frame clones and lacks some. Found here are under 100,000 clones, roughly 90% of them singletons; the top ten hold around 16%. The CDR3 is made up of 14 amino acids. Looked up from germline, CDR1 is MRHNA and CDR2 is SNTAGT. V shed 2 bases and J 8 bases; nucleotides not matched to a gene: 3. This chain uses TRBV6-4 with TRBJ2-1; 10 bases agree with TRBD2. The sequence was collected from a human patient who received an intestinal transplant, so some T cells may come from the graft donor. The sequenced sample was PBMCs, obtained approximately 420 days after intestinal transplant. CDR3: CASSDSGGGDEQFF. CDR3 nucleotide sequence: TGTGCCAGCAGTGACAGCGGGGGGGGCGATGAGCAGTTCTTC.